This T cell receptor (beta chain) was found in a study of T cell responses to AZD1222 COVID-19 vaccine. Study-level results: Vaccine-associated CD4 TCRs ranged over spike, dominating at 160-218 and 743-854. White British ancestry dominated among donors, who included more females, and clonal diversity was possibly underestimated.

Method: immunoSEQ multiplex PCR; TCRdb's copy keeps in-frame clones and lacks some. Of about 150,000 clones in the sample, 89% were seen once. The CDR3 runs to 16 residues. CDR1 SNHLY and CDR2 FYNNEI come from the germline V gene. Unmatched junction bases numbered 12, after V lost 7 bases and J lost 2 bases. With regard to this clone: Its antigen is unknown.

This clonotype was obtained from an adult in good health. This sequence joins TRBV2 and TRBJ2-5; 8 bases are shared with TRBD1. The material was peripheral blood, obtained on day 0 of AZD1222 vaccination. CDR3 in DNA: TGTGCCAGCACTCCAGGGGGCAGGAGAAATCAAGAGACCCAGTACTTC. Protein product: CASTPGGRRNQETQYF.